The 30 T cell receptor beta chains reported below all come from one sample, sequenced in a study of blood T cell repertoires in COVID-19. Using immunoSEQ multiplex PCR, the repertoire was profiled, and TCRdb retains in-frame clones only, with some absent. Of about 62,000 clones listed, about nine tenths are singletons. The source material was peripheral blood. The receptors come from an elderly woman with acute or convalescent COVID-19.

This clone was seen just once. The chain couples TRBV7-4 to TRBJ1-5; D unresolved. There are 15 residues in the CDR3. The germline gives CDR1 SGHVT, CDR2 SQSDAQ. The V end lost 6 bases, the J end lost 1 base, and 13 bases lay between the germline ends. The CDR3 spells CASSLPELSNQPQHF. CDR3 bases: TGTGCCAGCAGTCTTCCCGAGTTGAGCAATCAGCCCCAGCATTTT.

DNA for the CDR3: TGTGCCAGCAGGAGTGGACAGGGGACCCACAATGAGCAGTTCTTC. This codes for CASRSGQGTHNEQFF. The chain links TRBV7-2 to TRBJ2-1; 9 bases fit TRBD1. This CDR3 has 15 amino acids. Germline V CDR1 and CDR2: SGHTA, FQGNSA. V was clipped by 6 bases and J by 5 bases; unmatched bases: 8. The full variable domain, completed using reference TRBV7-2 and TRBJ2-1, is GAGVSQSPSNKVTEKGKDVELRCDPISGHTALYWYRQSLGQGLEFLIYFQGNSAPDKSGLPSDRFSAERTGGSVSTLTIQRTQQEDSAVYLCASRSGQGTHNEQFFGPGTRLTVL.

The chain employs TRBV5-6 and TRBJ2-1, with 9 bases lining up with TRBD1. The germline V gene encodes CDR1 SGHDT and CDR2 YYEEEE. The CDR3 totals 16 residues. The V and J ends lost 4 bases and 8 bases, in that order; junction bases with no gene match: 13. CDR3 amino acids: CASSRWPGQGDHEQFF. For the CDR3, the DNA is TGTGCCAGCAGCCGTTGGCCGGGACAGGGCGATCATGAGCAGTTCTTC. Full variable domain (missing parts from reference TRBV5-6 and TRBJ2-1): DAGVTQSPTHLIKTRGQQVTLRCSPKSGHDTVSWYQQALGQGPQFIFQYYEEEERQRGNFPDRFSGHQFPNYSSELNVNALLLGDSALYLCASSRWPGQGDHEQFFGPGTRLTVL.

In its sample, this clone was seen once. CDR3 region: CASSQSRTAKTQYF. In DNA, the CDR3 is TGCGCCAGCAGCCAAAGTAGGACAGCCAAGACCCAGTACTTC. The rearrangement joins TRBV4-1 to TRBJ2-5; D might be TRBD1 (6 bases). CDR1 MGHRA and CDR2 YSYEKL come from the germline V gene. The CDR3 is 14 amino acids. The V and J ends lost 2 bases and 6 bases respectively, with 13 bases between them.

The CDR3 reads CASSLFTGTDTQYF. CDR3 bases: TGTGCCAGCAGCCTTTTTACAGGCACAGATACGCAGTATTTT. The chain uses TRBV11-2 and TRBJ2-3; D call uncertain. V was pared by 5 bases and J by 1 base, with 10 bases between. Germline V CDR1 and CDR2: SGHAT, FQNNGV. The CDR3 extends over 14 amino acids.

V usage is TRBV5-8 and J usage is TRBJ1-4; D remains unclear. V lost 2 bases and J lost 2, with 13 bases in between. CDR3 length: 16 residues. Germline values: CDR1 SGHTS, CDR2 YDEGEE. CDR3 coding DNA: TGTGCCAGCAGCTTTAGCCCTCCTAGGACTAATGAAAAACTGTTTTTT. This gives the protein CASSFSPPRTNEKLFF. Looking up the rest from reference TRBV5-8 and TRBJ1-4 gives the full variable domain: EAGVTQSPTHLIKTRGQQATLRCSPISGHTSVYWYQQALGLGLQFLLWYDEGEERNRGNFPPRFSGRQFPNYSSELNVNALELEDSALYLCASSFSPPRTNEKLFFGSGTQLSVL.

CDR3 residues: CASSLGYGSYEQYF. In DNA form, the CDR3 reads TGTGCCAGCAGCTTGGGCTACGGTTCCTACGAGCAGTACTTC. The V and J genes are TRBV5-4 and TRBJ2-7; D unclear. V lost 0 bases to trimming and J lost 1 base, with 8 bases between them. CDR3 size: 14 residues. Germline CDR1 and CDR2: SGHNT and YYREEE (reference sequence).

V is TRBV2 and J is TRBJ1-6; unclear D gene. Trimming took 2 bases from V and 6 from J, leaving 11 bases between them. The CDR3 is 15 residues long. Germline values: CDR1 SNHLY, CDR2 FYNNEI. CDR3 DNA sequence: TGTGCCAGCAGTGAACCGGGTGCCCGTAATTCACCCCTCCACTTT. This encodes CASSEPGARNSPLHF.

In its sample, this clone was seen once. J is TRBJ1-5 and V is TRBV19; the match to TRBD1 covers 10 bases. The CDR3 runs to 14 residues. Looked up from germline, CDR1 is LNHDA and CDR2 is SQIVND (reference sequence). V shed 7 bases and J 7 bases; nucleotides not matched to a gene: 7. Written as DNA, the CDR3 is TGTGCCAGTAATCCGACAGGGGGCGGACAGCCCCAGCATTTT. Its translation: CASNPTGGGQPQHF.

The V and J genes are TRBV6-5 and TRBJ2-2; TRBD2 is a possible D gene (6 bases). This CDR3 has 14 residues. Trimming removed 6 bases at V and 5 bases at J, with 13 bases between. The germline V gene encodes CDR1 MNHEY and CDR2 SVGAGI. The CDR3 sequence: CASRRQGRTGELFF. In nucleotides, the CDR3 is TGTGCCAGCAGGAGGCAAGGGAGGACCGGGGAGCTGTTTTTT.

The rearrangement joins TRBV5-1 to TRBJ2-1; TRBD1 might be the D (5 bases). The V and J ends lost 4 bases and 3 bases respectively, with 8 bases between them. Germline assignment: CDR1 SGHRS and CDR2 YFSETQ. This CDR3 has 13 residues. This CDR3 is CASSLDIYNEQFF. The DNA of the CDR3 is TGCGCCAGCAGCCTGGACATCTACAATGAGCAGTTCTTC.

The chain joins TRBV11-2 to TRBJ2-7; 7 bases line up with TRBD1. V shed 5 bases, J shed 5 bases, and the junction held 15 bases outside the gene matches. The CDR3 is 16 residues long. CDR1 and CDR2 (germline): SGHAT, FQNNGV. As DNA, the CDR3 is TGTGCCAGCAGCGTCTCTAGGGACAGCGTATGGGACGAGCAGTACTTC. Amino acids: CASSVSRDSVWDEQYF.

This clone was picked up one time. The chain couples TRBV4-2 to TRBJ2-7, with D possibly being TRBD1 (6 bases). V dropped 4 bases and J dropped 4 bases, with 23 bases sitting between them. From germline, CDR1 is LGHNA and CDR2 YNFKEQ. The CDR3 consists of 17 residues. In DNA form, the CDR3 reads TGTGCCAGCAGCCTCGAAGGGGCAGGGGTGGGGGCTTACGAGCAGTACTTC. It codes for CASSLEGAGVGAYEQYF.

The genes are TRBV5-1 and TRBJ2-3, with TRBD2 matching 7 bases. Unmatched junction bases numbered 12, after V lost 4 bases and J lost 4 bases. CDR3 length: 16 residues. Germline CDR1 and CDR2: SGHRS and YFSETQ. Here the CDR3 DNA reads TGCGCCAGCAGCCCCCACCTTGCGGGGGAGGCAGATACGCAGTATTTT. It translates to CASSPHLAGEADTQYF.

The chain couples TRBV18 to TRBJ1-2, with TRBD1 matching 8 bases. J gave up 2 bases and V 3 bases, and 11 bases lay outside the gene matches. The CDR3 is 17 residues long. The germline V gene has CDR1 KGHSH and CDR2 LQKENI. CDR3 residues: CASSPWDRPTPNYGYTF. CDR3 bases: TGTGCCAGCTCACCTTGGGACAGGCCAACCCCAAACTATGGCTACACCTTC.

The chain recombines TRBV19 with TRBJ2-3; a possible D gene is TRBD2 (5 bases). The CDR3 spans 16 residues. V lost 7 bases to trimming and J lost 1 base, with 18 bases between them. Germline CDR1 reads LNHDA; CDR2 reads SQIVND (reference sequence). The CDR3 nucleotides are TGTGCCAGTAACCCCTCGAGGACTCAGGGCACAGATACGCAGTATTTT. Translation gives CASNPSRTQGTDTQYF.

CDR3 loop: CASSLTSDSSETQYF. The DNA for the CDR3 is TGTGCCAGCAGTTTGACTAGTGACAGTTCGGAGACCCAGTACTTC. V is TRBV6-2 or TRBV6-3 and J is TRBJ2-5; maybe TRBD2 (6 bases). With 4 bases removed from V and 5 bases from J, the gap between germline ends came to 17 bases. The CDR3 loop spans 15 amino acids. The V gene's germline CDR1 is MNHEY and CDR2 SVGEGT.

The chain recombines TRBV19 with TRBJ2-2; 9 bases are shared with TRBD1. Germline loops: CDR1 LNHDA, CDR2 SQIVND (reference sequence). V shed 3 bases and J 3 bases; nucleotides not matched to a gene: 2. This CDR3 comprises 15 residues. CDR3 sequence: CASSIRTGDTGELFF. As DNA, the CDR3 is TGTGCCAGTAGTATTAGGACAGGGGACACCGGGGAGCTGTTTTTT.

The chain carries TRBV2 and TRBJ2-5, with D maybe TRBD2 (5 bases). Germline V gives CDR1 SNHLY, CDR2 FYNNEI. V lost 4 bases, J lost 2 bases, and 17 bases lay in between. CDR3 size: 16 residues. In DNA, the CDR3 is TGTGCCAGCAGTGGACCCCTGAGGGCCTTACAAGAGACCCAGTACTTC. Amino acids: CASSGPLRALQETQYF.

This clone was detected once. The V and J genes are TRBV27 and TRBJ1-2; the match to TRBD1 covers 10 bases. Per the germline V gene, CDR1 is MNHEY and CDR2 is SMNVEV (reference sequence). The CDR3 is 14 amino acids. V trimming: 5 bases; J trimming: 8 bases; junction bases outside the gene matches: 8. CDR3 in DNA: TGTGCCAGCAGTGTTCTTCGGGACAGGGGAGGCTACACCTTC. Its protein is CASSVLRDRGGYTF.

In its sample, this clone was seen once. This chain joins TRBV18 and TRBJ1-6; D gene ambiguous. The germline gives CDR1 KGHSH, CDR2 LQKENI. V lost 5 bases, J lost 6 bases, and 14 bases lay in between. The CDR3 length is 15 residues. The CDR3 is CASSSHHTPNSPLHF. The CDR3, as DNA: TGTGCCAGCTCATCCCACCATACACCTAATTCACCCCTCCACTTT.

The rearrangement links TRBV29-1 to TRBJ2-3; 13 positions agree with TRBD2. Losses at the gene ends were 2 bases for V and 3 bases for J; bases not matched to a gene: 11. The CDR3 loop spans 18 amino acids. CDR1 and CDR2 from the germline V gene are SQVTM and ANQGSEA. CDR3 sequence (DNA): TGCAGCGTTGAATTGGGGACTAGCGGGACTGTACTGACAGATACGCAGTATTTT. It codes for CSVELGTSGTVLTDTQYF.

This clone was recorded only once. The chain couples TRBV5-1 to TRBJ2-1, with TRBD1 matching 10 bases. Germline CDR1 reads SGHRS; CDR2 reads YFSETQ. Trimming at V came to 4 bases and at J to 5 bases, leaving 6 bases not matched to a gene. The CDR3 spans 15 residues. The CDR3 coding sequence is TGCGCCAGCAGCCCGGGACAGGGGTCCCACAATGAGCAGTTCTTC. It specifies CASSPGQGSHNEQFF.

The rearrangement joins TRBV7-2 to TRBJ2-4; 9 positions match TRBD2. V dropped 6 bases and J dropped 7; count of bases not matched to a gene: 7. Germline V gene lookup returns CDR1 SGHTA and CDR2 FQGNSA. CDR3 size: 14 residues. The CDR3 DNA follows: TGTGCCAGCAGTCCCATGCGGGGGGGCAACATTCAGTACTTC. It yields the protein CASSPMRGGNIQYF.

V and J are TRBV7-9 and TRBJ2-1; D is perhaps TRBD1 (5 bases). Looked up from germline, CDR1 is SEHNR and CDR2 is FQNEAQ (reference sequence). This CDR3 has 16 amino acids. The V gene lost 6 bases and the J gene lost 0 bases, with 15 bases spanning the gap. DNA of the CDR3: TGTGCCAGCAGTTCAATCGACAGTATCTCCTACAATGAGCAGTTCTTC. The encoded protein is CASSSIDSISYNEQFF. The full variable domain, in which reference TRBV7-9 and TRBJ2-1 provide the parts outside the CDR3, is DTGVSQNPRHKITKRGQNVTFRCDPISEHNRLYWYRQTLGQGPEFLTYFQNEAQLEKSRLLSDRFSAERPKGSFSTLEIQRTEQGDSAMYLCASSSIDSISYNEQFFGPGTRLTVL.

The chain is built from TRBV24-1 and TRBJ2-1, with TRBD2 matching 8 bases. The junction had 10 bases not matched to a gene; V was cut back by 3 bases and J by 10 bases. The CDR3 loop spans 15 amino acids. Germline CDR1 and CDR2: KGHDR and SFDVKD. Written as DNA, the CDR3 is TGTGCCACCAGTGATAGTAGCGGGGCACGCGAGGAGCAGTTCTTC. Its protein is CATSDSSGAREEQFF.

The gene calls are TRBV7-8 and TRBJ1-2, with D uncertain. Per the germline V gene, CDR1 is SGHVS and CDR2 is FQNEAQ. The V and J ends lost 1 base and 8 bases respectively, with 11 bases between them. The CDR3 is made up of 13 amino acids. The CDR3: CASSLVRVGGYTF. The CDR3, as DNA: TGTGCCAGCAGCTTAGTTCGGGTAGGAGGCTACACCTTC.

The rearrangement joins TRBV11-2 to TRBJ1-5, with unresolved D. The V and J ends lost 2 bases and 4 bases respectively, with 6 bases between them. The germline gives CDR1 SGHAT, CDR2 FQNNGV. This CDR3 comprises 13 residues. DNA for the CDR3: TGTGCCAGCAGCTTAACCCAGAATCAGCCCCAGCATTTT. It is translated as CASSLTQNQPQHF.

The genes are TRBV2 and TRBJ2-5, with 11 bases fitting TRBD2. The V segment lost 3 bases and the J segment 5 bases; nucleotides outside the gene matches: 2. The CDR3 length is 14 residues. Germline V lookup: CDR1 SNHLY, CDR2 FYNNEI. In nucleotides, the CDR3 is TGTGCCAGCAGTGAGCGGACTAGCGGGGAGACCCAGTACTTC. Its translation is CASSERTSGETQYF. The whole variable domain, filled in from reference TRBV2 and TRBJ2-5, reads EPEVTQTPSHQVTQMGQEVILRCVPISNHLYFYWYRQILGQKVEFLVSFYNNEISEKSEIFDDQFSVERPDGSNFTLKIRSTKLEDSAMYFCASSERTSGETQYFGPGTRLLVL.

This chain connects TRBV9 to TRBJ2-1, with D perhaps matching TRBD1 (6 bases). CDR1 SGDLS and CDR2 YYNGEE come from the germline V gene. Trimming cost V 4 bases and J 9 bases, with 11 bases left between them. The CDR3 sequence is 12 residues long. CDR3: CASSPGVGEQFF. The CDR3 DNA is TGTGCCAGCAGCCCAGGGGTTGGTGAGCAGTTCTTC.